These T cell receptor beta chains were read from a single sample in a study of cytomegalovirus exposure and HLA in healthy donors. Generated by immunoSEQ multiplex PCR, the TCRdb table keeps only in-frame clones and is missing some. The repertoire holds around 50,000 clones, with about 78% as singletons. What was sequenced was PBMCs. These TCRs come from a man aged 25 to 45 in good health and CMV-seropositive. Both conserved end residues are part of each CDR3. D genes are given only for firm matches. Clone sizes are given selectively: once, few, many, or a class where the clone is expanded.

J	D	V	size	CDR3	DNA
TRBJ2-7	.	TRBV29-1	.	CSGQTKTYEQYF	TGCAGCGGACAGACGAAGACCTACGAGCAGTACTTC
TRBJ2-6	TRBD1	TRBV7-3	.	CASSANRGSGANVLTF	TGTGCCAGCAGCGCCAACAGGGGATCTGGGGCCAACGTCCTGACTTTC
TRBJ1-5	.	TRBV6-5	.	CASSPGATQHF	TGTGCCAGCAGTCCCGGAGCGACCCAGCATTTT
TRBJ1-4	.	TRBV6-6	few	CASSPGYGNEKLFF	TGTGCCAGCAGCCCAGGGTATGGAAACGAAAAACTGTTTTTT
TRBJ2-5	.	TRBV10-3	.	CAISEGQGGETQYF	TGTGCCATCAGTGAGGGGCAGGGGGGAGAGACCCAGTACTTC
TRBJ1-2	TRBD1	TRBV18	.	CASSPMAPGGYGYTF	TGTGCCAGCTCACCAATGGCTCCAGGGGGGTATGGCTACACCTTC
TRBJ1-5	.	TRBV6-5	.	CASSSLGAGNQPQHF	TGTGCCAGCAGTTCCTTGGGGGCTGGCAATCAGCCCCAGCATTTT
TRBJ1-1	TRBD1	TRBV18	.	CASSPDRGNTEAFF	TGTGCCAGCTCACCAGACAGGGGGAACACTGAAGCTTTCTTT
TRBJ1-1	TRBD1	TRBV2	.	CASRRDSSTEAFF	TGTGCCAGCAGGCGGGACAGTTCCACTGAAGCTTTCTTT
TRBJ1-1	.	TRBV9	few	CASSVEPGVGTEAFF	TGTGCCAGCAGCGTCGAACCAGGGGTGGGCACTGAAGCTTTCTTT
TRBJ2-1	TRBD2	TRBV19	.	CASSIFRTSGVFNEQFF	TGTGCCAGTAGTATTTTCAGGACTAGCGGGGTATTCAATGAGCAGTTCTTC
TRBJ1-1	.	TRBV10-2	.	CASSEYRANTEAFF	TGCGCCAGCAGTGAGTACAGGGCTAACACTGAAGCTTTCTTT
TRBJ1-5	TRBD1	TRBV19	.	CASSTTGVWSNQPQHF	TGTGCCAGTAGTACCACAGGGGTATGGAGCAATCAGCCCCAGCATTTT
TRBJ2-2	.	TRBV7-3	.	CASSLAALAPGELFF	TGTGCCAGCAGTTTGGCTGCCCTAGCCCCCGGGGAGCTGTTTTTT
TRBJ1-1	TRBD1	TRBV6-1	once	CASRDRAHTEAFF	TGTGCCAGCAGGGACAGGGCCCACACTGAAGCTTTCTTT
TRBJ2-1	.	TRBV5-5	.	CASSLRDYSYNEQFF	TGTGCCAGCAGCTTAAGAGACTACTCCTACAATGAGCAGTTCTTC
TRBJ2-2	.	TRBV9	.	CASSVAQNLAANTGELFF	TGTGCCAGCAGCGTAGCCCAGAACCTCGCCGCGAACACCGGGGAGCTGTTTTTT
TRBJ2-4	.	TRBV28	.	CATRWAKVAKNIQYF	TGTGCCACCAGGTGGGCTAAGGTAGCCAAAAACATTCAGTACTTC
TRBJ2-3	.	TRBV9	.	CASSVGAGPDTQYF	TGTGCCAGCAGCGTCGGTGCAGGGCCAGATACGCAGTATTTT
TRBJ2-1	TRBD1	TRBV5-1	.	CASSRYRDRGYNEQFF	TGCGCCAGCAGCAGATACCGGGACAGGGGCTACAATGAGCAGTTCTTC
TRBJ2-3	TRBD1	TRBV7-2	once	CASSQHVTGGLTDTQYF	TGTGCCAGCAGCCAACACGTGACAGGGGGCCTGACAGATACGCAGTATTTT
TRBJ2-3	TRBD2	TRBV7-9	.	CASSPGTSSSTDTQYF	TGTGCCAGCAGCCCCGGGACTAGCTCTAGCACAGATACGCAGTATTTT
TRBJ1-5	.	TRBV30	few	CAWRSTGTRNQPQHF	TGTGCCTGGAGGAGCACAGGGACCCGCAATCAGCCCCAGCATTTT
TRBJ1-5	TRBD1	TRBV10-3	.	CAISEGGTGGLGNQPQHF	TGTGCCATCAGTGAGGGCGGGACAGGGGGCCTTGGCAATCAGCCCCAGCATTTT
TRBJ1-1	.	TRBV5-3	few	CARSLQVTEAFF	TGTGCCAGAAGCCTACAGGTCACTGAAGCTTTCTTT
TRBJ1-2	.	TRBV18	.	CASSPGRDNYGYTF	TGTGCCAGCTCACCGGGCAGGGATAACTATGGCTACACCTTC
TRBJ1-1	.	TRBV28	.	CASRGGALEAFF	TGTGCCAGCAGGGGAGGGGCGCTTGAAGCTTTCTTT
TRBJ1-1	TRBD1	TRBV28	.	CASSIYRGPRTEAFF	TGTGCCAGCAGTATATACAGGGGGCCTCGCACTGAAGCTTTCTTT
TRBJ1-1	.	TRBV10-3	few	CAIRTGGGILF	TGTGCCATCAGAACGGGAGGGGGGATCCTATTT
TRBJ2-1	TRBD2	TRBV5-1	once	CASSPYLSGGVSSYNEQFF	TGCGCCAGCAGCCCCTACCTCAGCGGGGGGGTCAGCTCCTACAATGAGCAGTTCTTC
TRBJ1-5	.	TRBV29-1	.	CSVLGGVNQPQHF	TGCAGCGTCCTGGGGGGGGTCAATCAGCCCCAGCATTTT
TRBJ1-2	.	TRBV2	once	CASGESGVLGYTF	TGTGCCAGCGGAGAGTCTGGCGTTCTCGGCTACACCTTC
TRBJ1-2	.	TRBV29-1	.	CSVVGAGNYGYTF	TGCAGCGTTGTTGGTGCAGGGAACTATGGCTACACCTTC
TRBJ2-2	TRBD1	TRBV5-1	.	CASSRGQGVKTGELFF	TGCGCCAGCAGCCGGGGACAGGGGGTTAAAACCGGGGAGCTGTTTTTT
TRBJ2-1	TRBD2	TRBV11-2	.	CASSLRGLAGYEQFF	TGTGCCAGCAGCTTAAGGGGACTAGCGGGGTATGAGCAGTTCTTC
TRBJ1-1	TRBD1	TRBV28	.	CASPASGTGENTEAFF	TGTGCCAGCCCAGCGTCCGGGACAGGCGAGAACACTGAAGCTTTCTTT
TRBJ2-1	TRBD2	TRBV7-3	.	CASSSLAGSYNEQFF	TGTGCCAGCAGCTCTCTAGCGGGGTCCTACAATGAGCAGTTCTTC
TRBJ2-2	TRBD2	TRBV2	.	CASSGGLAGDAGELFF	TGTGCCAGCAGTGGGGGACTAGCGGGGGATGCCGGGGAGCTGTTTTTT
TRBJ2-1	.	TRBV5-1	.	CASSLDGYGYNEQFF	TGCGCCAGCAGCTTGGACGGTTACGGCTACAATGAGCAGTTCTTC
TRBJ1-6	TRBD1	TRBV27	.	CASREWTGGSSYNSPLHF	TGTGCCAGCAGGGAGTGGACAGGGGGAAGCTCCTATAATTCACCCCTCCACTTT
TRBJ2-7	TRBD1	TRBV29-1	.	CSASDRTSRREQYF	TGCAGCGCCTCGGACAGGACATCCCGGAGGGAGCAGTACTTC
TRBJ2-2	.	TRBV7-9	.	CSSSPGRGTGELFF	TGTTCCAGCAGCCCTGGCAGGGGCACCGGGGAGCTGTTTTTT
TRBJ1-2	.	TRBV28	.	CASGWSYGYTF	TGTGCCAGTGGGTGGAGCTATGGCTACACCTTC
TRBJ1-2	.	TRBV5-1	.	CASSLGQVDGYTF	TGCGCCAGCAGCTTAGGACAAGTGGATGGCTACACCTTC
TRBJ2-2	TRBD2	TRBV27	.	CASSFPSGERSVGELFF	TGTGCCAGCAGTTTTCCTAGCGGGGAGAGGTCGGTCGGGGAGCTGTTTTTT
TRBJ1-4	TRBD1	TRBV7-9	.	CASSLQGAPNEKLFF	TGTGCCAGCAGCTTACAGGGGGCGCCTAATGAAAAACTGTTTTTT
TRBJ1-3	.	TRBV5-1	.	CASSLGLRSSGNTIYF	TGCGCCAGCAGCTTGGGGTTAAGGAGCTCTGGAAACACCATATATTTT
TRBJ2-5	TRBD2	TRBV5-5	once	CASSLGLAGGQETQYF	TGTGCCAGCAGCTTAGGACTAGCGGGGGGGCAGGAGACCCAGTACTTC
TRBJ1-2	.	TRBV30	.	CAWSKDIGYYGYTF	TGTGCCTGGAGCAAGGACATTGGGTATTATGGCTACACCTTC
TRBJ1-4	.	TRBV28	.	CASSFGQGAGGFTF	.
TRBJ1-5	.	TRBV12-5	.	CASGLVDFIGNQPQHF	TGTGCTAGTGGTTTGGTAGATTTTATAGGCAATCAGCCCCAGCATTTT
TRBJ2-7	.	TRBV7-6	.	CASSLETILIESMGGYEQYF	TGTGCCAGCAGCTTAGAAACTATTTTAATTGAGTCCATGGGTGGATACGAGCAGTACTTC
TRBJ2-3	TRBD2	TRBV27	.	CASSLRTSGGDTQYF	TGTGCCAGCAGTTTACGGACTAGCGGGGGAGATACGCAGTATTTT
TRBJ2-7	.	TRBV19	.	CASSIPGSYEQYF	TGTGCCAGTAGTATACCCGGTTCCTACGAGCAGTACTTC